The 8 T cell receptor beta chains given below trace back to one sample, sequenced in a study of CD8+CD57+ T cells in acquired aplastic anemia. It was patients with CD8+CD57+ cell expansion by flow cytometry who were chosen for sequencing. Genomic DNA templated the TCR beta VDJ and CDR3 profiling. From the reads, TCRdb called clonotypes with MiXCR, one entry per CDR3 protein. The sample lists 150,000 to 200,000 distinct CDR3 sequences, around 47% occurring once. Sample: sorted CD4+, CD8+, or CD8+CD57+ T cells (not recorded which) from PBMCs. All receptors come from a human donor with aplastic anemia.

Ten or more counts support this clonotype. The chain links TRBV11-2 to TRBJ2-7; possible D gene TRBD2, 5 bases. The CDR3 consists of 14 residues. The V gene lost 2 bases and the J gene lost 4 bases, with 12 bases spanning the gap. Per germline, CDR1 SGHAT and CDR2 FQNNGV. Here the CDR3 DNA reads TGTGCCAGCAGCTTATTAGCTGGAGGATACGAGCAGTACTTC. The encoded protein is CASSLLAGGYEQYF. Filled out from reference TRBV11-2 and TRBJ2-7, the complete variable domain reads EAGVAQSPRYKIIEKRQSVAFWCNPISGHATLYWYQQILGQGPKLLIQFQNNGVVDDSQLPKDRFSAERLKGVDSTLKIQPAKLEDSAVYLCASSLLAGGYEQYFGPGTRLTVT.

Concerning this clonotype itself: A read error may explain this, as a much larger clone is one base away. The chain carries TRBV5-1 and TRBJ2-5; 8 bases agree with TRBD1. Germline trimming cut 4 bases from V and 9 bases from J; bases unmatched to any gene: 14. CDR3 size: 15 residues. CDR1 is SGHRS and CDR2 is YFSETQ in the germline V gene. CDR3 region: CASSRAGTGGEAQYF. CDR3 coding DNA: TGCGCCAGCAGCCGCGCTGGGACAGGCGGCGAGGCCCAGTACTTC.

With respect to this clonotype: This clone may be a read error of a much larger clone one base away. The CDR3 does not close with the conserved phenylalanine or tryptophan, likely indicating a read error. The CDR3 is CASSSPPKNTEAFL. In DNA, the CDR3 is TGTGCCAGCAGCTCTCCTCCCAAGAACACTGAAGCTTTCCTT. The chain has TRBV2 and TRBJ1-1; D is undetermined. The CDR3 is 14 residues long. The germline V gene has CDR1 SNHLY and CDR2 FYNNEI. V was trimmed by 6 bases and J by 1 base, leaving 12 bases between them.

The V gene is TRBV7-9, the J gene TRBJ2-1; no firm D call. Germline CDR1 and CDR2: SEHNR and FQNEAQ (reference sequence). Deletions cut 5 bases from V and 8 bases from J, with 7 bases between. The CDR3 has 11 amino acids. The CDR3 nucleotides read TGTGCCAGCAGCGGATCAGATGAGCAGTTCTTC. This sequence encodes CASSGSDEQFF.

This clonotype has more than one count but fewer than ten. CDR3 in amino acids: CALAGIRNEQFF. The CDR3 DNA reads TGTGCTCTAGCGGGAATAAGGAATGAGCAGTTCTTC. The chain links TRBV12-5 to TRBJ2-1; TRBD2 aligns across 9 bases. The CDR3 has 12 residues. The germline gives CDR1 LGHNT, CDR2 FRNRAP. V gave up 11 bases and J gave up 7 bases; unmatched junction bases: 6.

Remarks on this clonotype: Just one base apart from a much larger clone, this may be a read error. The chain recombines TRBV6-2 or TRBV6-3 with TRBJ2-3; maybe TRBD1 (6 bases). CDR3 length: 15 amino acids. Per germline, CDR1 MNHEY and CDR2 SVGEGT. The CDR3 is CAGSSSGTPTNTQYF. CDR3 nucleotides: TGTGCCGGCAGTTCCTCCGGGACACCTACCAATACGCAGTATTTT.

This clonotype showed up many times. This chain links TRBV20-1 with TRBJ1-6, with 8 bases aligning to TRBD1. V dropped 5 bases and J dropped 8; count of bases not matched to a gene: 5. The CDR3 is made up of 13 amino acids. CDR1 is DFQATT, CDR2 SNEGSKA, per germline (reference sequence). This CDR3 is CSAGTGGHSPLHF. The DNA of the CDR3 is TGCAGTGCTGGAACAGGGGGTCATTCACCCCTCCACTTT.

This clonotype was counted a few times. The chain combines TRBV27 with TRBJ2-7; 7 nucleotides match TRBD2. Germline trimming cut 6 bases from V and 1 base from J; bases unmatched to any gene: 6. The CDR3 has 14 residues. CDR1 and CDR2 (germline): MNHEY, SMNVEV (reference sequence). CDR3: CASRSVGGSYEQYF. In nucleotides, the CDR3 is TGTGCCAGCAGAAGTGTCGGGGGGTCCTACGAGCAGTACTTC.